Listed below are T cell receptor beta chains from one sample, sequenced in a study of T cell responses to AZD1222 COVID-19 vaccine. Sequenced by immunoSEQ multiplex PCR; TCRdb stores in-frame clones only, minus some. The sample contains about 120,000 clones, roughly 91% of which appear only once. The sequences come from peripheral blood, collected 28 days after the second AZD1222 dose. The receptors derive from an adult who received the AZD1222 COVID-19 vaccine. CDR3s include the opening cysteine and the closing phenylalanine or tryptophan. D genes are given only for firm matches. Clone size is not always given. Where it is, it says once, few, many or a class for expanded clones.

CASSPYAQGASEKLFF | TGTGCCAGCTCACCGTACGCTCAGGGGGCCAGTGAAAAACTGTTTTTT | TRBD1 | TRBJ1-4 | TRBV18 | -
CASSRLNRSGNTIYF | TGTGCCAGCTCACGGTTGAATCGCTCTGGAAACACCATATATTTT | - | TRBJ1-3 | TRBV19 | -
CASSDGKRGGNTIYF | TGTGCCAGCAGTGATGGTAAACGGGGGGGAAACACCATATATTTT | - | TRBJ1-3 | TRBV6-1 | -
CASSLIGFLGGGDTQYF | TGTGCCAGCAGCTTGATCGGTTTTCTAGGCGGGGGAGATACGCAGTATTTT | TRBD2 | TRBJ2-3 | TRBV5-4 | -
CASSLPREAGELFF | TGTGCCAGCAGCTTACCAAGGGAAGCCGGGGAGCTGTTTTTT | - | TRBJ2-2 | TRBV7-9 | -
CASSSGTRSWETQYF | TGTGCCAGCAGCTCTGGGACTAGGTCTTGGGAGACCCAGTACTTC | TRBD2 | TRBJ2-5 | TRBV7-8 | -
CASSVLPPRSNTEAFF | TGTGCCAGCAGCGTCCTTCCCCCGAGGTCGAACACTGAAGCTTTCTTT | - | TRBJ1-1 | TRBV27 | -
CATRQGGRRKLFF | TGTGCCACCAGACAGGGAGGAAGACGAAAACTGTTTTTT | TRBD1 | TRBJ1-4 | TRBV27 | -
CASSLTGTGGNYGYTF | TGTGCCAGCAGCTTAACGGGGACAGGTGGTAACTATGGCTACACCTTC | TRBD1 | TRBJ1-2 | TRBV7-3 | -
CASSTDLDGRGGGEKLFF | TGTGCCAGCAGCACCGACCTAGACGGACGGGGGGGTGGAGAAAAACTGTTTTTT | - | TRBJ1-4 | TRBV5-6 | few
CASSSAGTAGFYTF | TGTGCCAGCAGTTCCGCCGGGACAGCGGGCTTCTACACCTTC | TRBD1 | TRBJ1-2 | TRBV28 | -
CASSPAGLAGLSYEQYF | TGTGCCAGCAGTCCTGCCGGGCTAGCGGGACTCTCCTACGAGCAGTACTTC | TRBD2 | TRBJ2-7 | TRBV28 | -
CASSRLQETQYF | TGTGCCAGCAGCCGACTTCAAGAGACCCAGTACTTC | - | TRBJ2-5 | TRBV14 | -
CASSETRAWGYEQYF | TGTGCCAGCAGTGAAACGAGGGCCTGGGGATACGAGCAGTACTTC | - | TRBJ2-7 | TRBV25-1 | -
CATFPGTRVDEQFF | TGTGCCACGTTCCCGGGGACTAGGGTGGATGAGCAGTTCTTC | TRBD2 | TRBJ2-1 | TRBV7-9 | -
CASSARTGTSYEQYF | TGTGCCAGCAGCGCCCGGACGGGTACTTCCTACGAGCAGTACTTC | - | TRBJ2-7 | TRBV11-3 | -
CASSSHTGGDYGYTF | TGTGCCAGCAGTTCCCATACAGGGGGAGACTATGGCTACACCTTC | TRBD1 | TRBJ1-2 | TRBV28 | once
CASSPGRFAYEQYF | TGTGCCAGCAGCCCAGGACGGTTTGCCTACGAGCAGTACTTC | - | TRBJ2-7 | TRBV7-9 | -
CASSYSTGTNEKLFF | TGTGCCAGCAGTTACTCGACAGGAACTAATGAAAAACTGTTTTTT | - | TRBJ1-4 | TRBV6-5 | -
CASRERGGGTNEKLFF | TGTGCCAGCAGAGAAAGGGGGGGCGGAACTAATGAAAAACTGTTTTTT | - | TRBJ1-4 | TRBV6-1 | -